Listed below are T cell receptor beta chains from one sample, sequenced in a study of spatial heterogeneity in lung cancer. Via MiXCR, TCRdb re-called the 5' RACE reads, giving one row per CDR3 protein. The sample lists approximately 23,000 distinct CDR3 sequences, about 4.3% occurring once. Source: lung tumor tissue, taken at surgery. These receptors originate from a male donor with early-stage non-small cell lung cancer. Each CDR3 is given with its conserved first and last residue. A D gene is named only where the DNA matches it firmly. For some rows the clone size is stated as once, few or many, or as a class when expanded; others skip it.

J gene	V gene	clone size	D gene	CDR3 DNA	CDR3 protein
TRBJ1-4	TRBV27	many	.	TGTGCCAGCAGTTTGAGGCAGTCTAATGAAAAACTGTTTTTT	CASSLRQSNEKLFF
TRBJ2-3	TRBV6-1	many	.	TGTGCCAGCAGTGGGATTGGGGGGGCGGATACGCAGTATTTT	CASSGIGGADTQYF
TRBJ2-7	TRBV7-9	many	.	TGTGCCAGCAGCTTTAAAGGGGGGGCAGGGCAGTACTTC	CASSFKGGAGQYF
TRBJ2-2	TRBV7-6	once	TRBD1	TGTGCCAGCAGCCTAGGGACAGGGGTGGCCGGGGAGCTGTTTTTT	CASSLGTGVAGELFF
TRBJ1-1	TRBV19	.	.	TGTGCCAGTAGTATCCGAAACACTGAAGCTTTCTTT	CASSIRNTEAFF
TRBJ1-3	TRBV28	many	.	TGTGCCAGCACCTTGCGGGGACGATATGGAAACACCATATATTTT	CASTLRGRYGNTIYF
TRBJ1-5	TRBV2	many	.	TGTGCCAGCAGTCTCGACGGCCGCGGTCAGCCCCAGCATTTT	CASSLDGRGQPQHF
TRBJ2-3	TRBV7-9	many	TRBD2	TGTGCCAGCAGCTTAGGACTAGCGGTCACAGATACGCAGTATTTT	CASSLGLAVTDTQYF
TRBJ2-3	TRBV25-1	many	TRBD1	TGTGCCAGCAGCCGGGACAGGGGGCCGGGAGATACGCAGTATTTT	CASSRDRGPGDTQYF
TRBJ1-2	TRBV28	medium-sized	.	TGTGCCAGCAGTCTAGCCCGGAGATATGGCTACACCTTC	CASSLARRYGYTF
TRBJ2-2	TRBV7-2	.	.	TGTGCCAGCAGCCCCCCGGGCCTAGCCTTGGCCGGGGAGCTGTTTTTT	CASSPPGLALAGELFF
TRBJ2-2	TRBV7-8	.	TRBD1	TGTGCCAGCAGCTTACGGACAGGACCCTGGGAGCTGTTTTTT	CASSLRTGPWELFF
TRBJ1-5	TRBV12-3/TRBV12-4	many	.	TGTGCCAGCAGCTCAGGGGTGCAGCCCCAGCATTTT	CASSSGVQPQHF
TRBJ2-5	TRBV7-2	many	TRBD2	TGTGCCAGCAGCTTAGAGCGGGGGTGGGGCCAAGAGACCCAGTACTTC	CASSLERGWGQETQYF
TRBJ2-7	TRBV28	medium-sized	TRBD1	TGTGCCAGCAGTCGCCAGGGGGTCTCCATTTACGAGCAGTACTTC	CASSRQGVSIYEQYF
TRBJ2-1	TRBV2	.	.	TGTGCCAGCAGAGCCACCTATAGTAGTGAGCAGTTCTTC	CASRATYSSEQFF
TRBJ1-2	TRBV20-1	many	.	TGCAGTGCTAGAGGGACAGTCTATGGCTACACCTTC	CSARGTVYGYTF
TRBJ1-2	TRBV6-1	few	TRBD1	TGTGCCAGCAGTGAAGCACGGGACAGCATCTATGGCTACACCTTC	CASSEARDSIYGYTF
TRBJ1-6	TRBV3-1	many	TRBD1	TGTGCCAGCAGCCATGGCCAAACAGGGGGGAATTCACCCCTCCACTTT	CASSHGQTGGNSPLHF
TRBJ1-2	TRBV27	few	TRBD1	TGTGCCAGCAGTCCCAGGACAGGGGCGAATTTTAACTATGGCTACACCTTC	CASSPRTGANFNYGYTF
TRBJ2-1	TRBV5-1	many	TRBD1	TGCGCCAGCAATGTAGCAGGGGGAATCTACAATGAGCAGTTCTTC	CASNVAGGIYNEQFF
TRBJ2-1	TRBV9	many	TRBD1	TGTGCCAGCAGCGACCCCGGGACAGAGACCTACAATGAGCAGTTCTTC	CASSDPGTETYNEQFF
TRBJ1-2	TRBV3-1	.	.	TGTGCCAGCAGCCAAGTCGGAGCTAACTATGGCTACACCTTC	CASSQVGANYGYTF
TRBJ2-3	TRBV29-1	many	TRBD2	TGCAGCGTTGAAGGGTACCTAGCGGGACGGGATACGCAGTATTTT	CSVEGYLAGRDTQYF
TRBJ2-3	TRBV2	many	.	TGTGCCAGCAGTATCATGGCCGATACGCAGTATTTT	CASSIMADTQYF
TRBJ1-3	TRBV7-9	many	.	TGTGCCAGCAGTCCAAGGGCCGGAAACACCATATATTTT	CASSPRAGNTIYF
TRBJ2-2	TRBV29-1	many	TRBD1	TGCAGCGTTGAAGACGGGACAGCGATGACCGGGGAGCTGTTTTTT	CSVEDGTAMTGELFF
TRBJ2-5	TRBV2	many	.	TGTGCCAGCAGGGAAACAGGCGGTGAGACCCAGTACTTC	CASRETGGETQYF
TRBJ1-5	TRBV6-6	.	TRBD1	TGTGCCAGCAGTCGGGACAGGGGGGATCAGCCCCAGCATTTT	CASSRDRGDQPQHF
TRBJ2-5	TRBV7-3	many	.	TGTGCCAGCAGCCCACCCGGGGACACCCAGACCCAGTACTTC	CASSPPGDTQTQYF
TRBJ2-7	TRBV11-2	many	.	TGTGCCAGCAGCCCCGGACCGACCTACGAGCAGTACTTC	CASSPGPTYEQYF
TRBJ1-2	TRBV5-6	many	.	TGTGCCAGCAGTAAACGCGGGGCAGCCGGGAGTAACTATGGCTACACCTTC	CASSKRGAAGSNYGYTF
TRBJ2-3	TRBV6-6	many	.	TGTGCCAGCCGCCGGGGGAGTGGGTCAGATACGCAGTATTTT	CASRRGSGSDTQYF
TRBJ2-6	TRBV6-5	many	.	TGTGCCAGCAGTCCGTTAACCTCTGGGGCCAACGTCCTGACTTTC	CASSPLTSGANVLTF
TRBJ2-1	TRBV7-2	once	TRBD2	TGTGCCAGCAGCCAATTAGCGGGGGGCCGCTATGAGCAGTTCTTC	CASSQLAGGRYEQFF
TRBJ2-1	TRBV18	medium-sized	.	TGTGCCAGCTCACCAATTCGTGAACATGAGCAGTTCTTC	CASSPIREHEQFF
TRBJ2-3	TRBV20-1	many	.	TGCAGTGCTAGAAAAGGGGGACGGGCAGATACGCAGTATTTT	CSARKGGRADTQYF
TRBJ1-4	TRBV12-3/TRBV12-4	many	TRBD1	TGTGCCAGCAGTCCGGGACAGGGGGCAACTAATGAAAAACTGTTTTTT	CASSPGQGATNEKLFF
TRBJ1-2	TRBV20-1	many	.	TGCGGGGGAACCGGGACGTCCTATGGCTACACCTTC	CGGTGTSYGYTF
TRBJ1-2	TRBV29-1	many	TRBD1	TGCAGCGTTGCCCGCGGGACAGGAAGCCGAAGGGGCTACACCTTC	CSVARGTGSRRGYTF
TRBJ1-1	TRBV6-2/TRBV6-3	many	.	TGTGCCAGCAGTTATACGAACACTGAAGCTTTCTTT	CASSYTNTEAFF
TRBJ2-5	TRBV7-6	.	TRBD1	TGTGCCAGCAGCCCGTGGGACAGAGAAGAGACCCAGTACTTC	CASSPWDREETQYF
TRBJ1-5	TRBV18	many	.	TGTGCCAGCTCACCACTACAGGGTAATCAGCCCCAGCATTTT	CASSPLQGNQPQHF
TRBJ1-1	TRBV7-8	hyperexpanded	.	TGTGCCAGCAGCCCGGGGACCGTTGAAGCTTTCTTT	CASSPGTVEAFF
TRBJ2-7	TRBV28	medium-sized	.	TGTGCCAGCAGACTACAGGGTAATTCCTACGAGCAGTACTTC	CASRLQGNSYEQYF
TRBJ2-7	TRBV4-2	many	TRBD2	TGTGCCAGCAGCCAACCTTCTAGCGGGCGCTCCTACGAGCAGTACTTC	CASSQPSSGRSYEQYF
TRBJ1-5	TRBV7-2	many	.	TGTGCCAGCAGCCCCAGGGGCGGGTCTAATCAGCCCCAGCATTTT	CASSPRGGSNQPQHF
TRBJ2-7	TRBV7-2	many	TRBD2	TGTGCCAGCAGCTTAGAGCTTAGCGGGAGGGGCTACGAGCAGTACTTC	CASSLELSGRGYEQYF
TRBJ2-5	TRBV20-1	medium-sized	.	TGCAGTGCTAGCCCCACTGGGGAGACCCAGTACTTC	CSASPTGETQYF
TRBJ2-7	TRBV7-9	many	.	TGTGCCAGCAGCTTCTCTCCAGGGGCAGCCTACGAGCAGTACTTC	CASSFSPGAAYEQYF
TRBJ2-2	TRBV30	few	.	TGTGCCTGCCAGATCCCCGGGGAGCTGTTTTTT	CACQIPGELFF
TRBJ2-5	TRBV28	medium-sized	TRBD2	TGTGCCAGCAGTTCTAGGACTAGCGGTCAAGAGACCCAGTACTTC	CASSSRTSGQETQYF
TRBJ1-2	TRBV27	many	.	TGTGCCAGCAGTCCCGTGGACAGCCTGGTTAACTATGGCTACACCTTC	CASSPVDSLVNYGYTF
TRBJ1-3	TRBV18	.	.	TGTGCCAGCTCCCGGGGGTCTGGAAACACCATATATTTT	CASSRGSGNTIYF
TRBJ1-2	TRBV14	many	.	TGTGCCAGCAGCCAAGGGGCCGGAGAGGCAGCCTCAACTATTAGCTACACCTTC	CASSQGAGEAASTISYTF
TRBJ2-3	TRBV11-1	medium-sized	TRBD2	TGTGCCAGCAGCCGAGCGGGAGATAGCACAGATACGCAGTATTTT	CASSRAGDSTDTQYF
TRBJ2-3	TRBV7-2	many	TRBD1	TGTGCCAGCAGGGACAGGGGAACAGATACGCAGTATTTT	CASRDRGTDTQYF
TRBJ2-6	TRBV6-6	many	TRBD2	TGTGCCAGCAGTTACTCGGGGGGGACCATTTACTCTGGGGCCAACGTCCTGACTTTC	CASSYSGGTIYSGANVLTF
TRBJ2-4	TRBV7-8	many	.	TGTGCCAGCAGCCCACTAGGGGCAGAAAACATTCAGTACTTC	CASSPLGAENIQYF